The T cell receptor (beta chain) under discussion was sequenced for a study of T cells in Graves' hyperthyroidism and ophthalmopathy. The overall study: The initial diagnosis was the point when peripheral blood was collected, ahead of any treatment. The study's findings and limits: Most clonotypes that expanded in the thyroid above 0.001 also showed up in blood.

This clonotype was seen repeatedly, ten times or more. As yet, its antigen is unknown. The study included ophthalmopathy patients with Clinical Activity Score at least 3, NOSPECS grade at least 4 and duration under 3 months. The PBMCs were sourced from fresh peripheral blood (around 9.9 ml). The CDR3 has 16 amino acids. Looked up from germline, CDR1 is MNHEY and CDR2 is SVGAGI. V lost 8 bases to trimming and J lost 2 bases, with 21 bases between them. Regions amplified from RNA transcripts were the TCR beta CDR3 regions. TCR CDR3 underwent first-round RT-PCR with the HTBI primer set. TCRdb reprocessed the multiplex PCR reads with MiXCR, giving one entry per CDR3 protein. Of approximately 620,000 distinct CDR3 sequences listed, about a sixth were seen once; the top ten hold approximately 3.5%.

The sample comprised blood. This sequence joins TRBV6-5 and TRBJ2-5, with a tentative D call TRBD1 (5 bases). The TCR originated in a middle-aged woman with Graves' ophthalmopathy. For the CDR3, the DNA is TGTGCCAGCGTACTCGCCCCGAACCAGGGTCAAGAGACCCAGTACTTC. Translating gives CASVLAPNQGQETQYF.